The 2 T cell receptor beta chains below all came from one sample that was sequenced in a study of beta chain features in type 1 diabetes. The study's findings and limits: All four CD4+ subsets of Type 1 diabetes patients contained TCRB CDR3s that were moderately but significantly shorter.

Their cognate antigens are unknown. Expressed TCRB transcripts were sequenced because the isolated RNA had all been reverse transcribed beforehand. Sequencing used immunoSEQ multiplex PCR; TCRdb keeps in-frame clones, though not all of them. The table shows roughly 350,000 clones, with 9.6% occurring only once. Sequences were obtained from central memory CD4+ T cells from blood. All receptors derive from a young man with type 1 diabetes.

This clone was seen only a few times. This chain connects TRBV2 to TRBJ2-7; D not resolved. The CDR3 consists of 13 residues. Trimming took 4 bases from V and 4 from J, leaving 11 bases between them. CDR1 is SNHLY and CDR2 is FYNNEI in the germline V gene. The CDR3 region is CASSVERRYEQYF. The CDR3 DNA reads as TGTGCCAGCAGTGTAGAGAGGAGATACGAGCAGTACTTC.

The CDR3 DNA sequence: TGCGCCAGCAGCTCCGCGGGGGGATTCCTCGAGCAGTACTTC. Protein sequence: CASSSAGGFLEQYF. This chain uses TRBV5-1 with TRBJ2-7; TRBD2 agrees at 8 bases. V was clipped by 3 bases and J by 6 bases; unmatched bases: 8. Germline CDR1 and CDR2: SGHRS and YFSETQ. The CDR3 runs 14 residues.